This T cell receptor (beta chain) was obtained from a study of radiotherapy plus CTLA-4 blockade in lung cancer. Comment on this clone: Its antigen is not identified.

General study points: Reported findings show early blood T cell clone dynamics, with interferon-beta, best predicted response.

TCRdb's table, derived via immunoSEQ multiplex PCR, lists solely in-frame clones and lacks some. Of 50,000 to 65,000 clones in the sample, more than 60% were seen once. Sequences were derived from peripheral blood, sampled from a patient treated with radiotherapy plus ipilimumab. The origin of this receptor is a human donor with non-small cell lung cancer who had a partial response to radiotherapy plus ipilimumab.

CDR3 nucleotide sequence: TGTGCCAGTAGTACGGGGAACCCACCCCTCCACTTT. This gives the protein CASSTGNPPLHF. The gene calls are TRBV19 and TRBJ1-6; unclear D gene. CDR1 is LNHDA, CDR2 SQIVND, per germline (reference sequence). CDR3 size: 12 residues. V shed 4 bases and J shed 11 bases, with 9 bases lying between them.